The 21 T cell receptor beta chains presented below share a single source sample, sequenced in a study of T cell repertoires in cytomegalovirus infection. In TCRdb, the reads were re-called with MiXCR into one record per CDR3 protein. The data show hundreds of thousands of distinct CDR3 sequences, roughly a quarter seen once. The sequenced sample consisted of CD8+ T cells from PBMCs. The receptors were sampled from a human donor in good health (CMV status not recorded). Some clones in this sample may be carry-over from other donors' samples.

This clonotype was seen a few times. CDR3 region: CASGLPGQGPQYQETQYF. DNA for the CDR3: TGTGCTAGTGGTTTGCCGGGACAGGGACCGCAGTACCAAGAGACCCAGTACTTC. V usage is TRBV12-5 and J usage is TRBJ2-5; 9 nucleotides agree with TRBD1. The CDR3 has 18 residues. Germline CDR1 is LGHNT and CDR2 is FRNRAP. The V gene end was trimmed by 2 bases and the J gene end by 0 bases; junction bases not matched to a gene: 10.

This chain uses TRBV10-3 with TRBJ2-5, with 11 bases aligning to TRBD1. Germline V CDR1 and CDR2: ENHRY, SYGVKD. This CDR3 has 15 amino acids. The J segment lost 5 bases and the V segment lost 6 bases, leaving 8 bases of the junction unmatched. CDR3 loop: CAIRSGTGGFETQYF. CDR3 bases: TGTGCCATCAGAAGCGGGACAGGGGGATTTGAGACCCAGTACTTC.

This clonotype occurred a few times. This chain connects TRBV20-1 to TRBJ1-1, with D uncertain. The germline V gene encodes CDR1 DFQATT and CDR2 SNEGSKA (reference sequence). The CDR3 loop spans 12 amino acids. V was shortened by 7 bases and J by 4 bases, with 13 bases between the two germline ends. This CDR3 is CSVGPHGTEAFF. The CDR3 bases are TGCAGTGTGGGTCCGCATGGCACTGAAGCTTTCTTT.

The sample holds a few counts of this clonotype. The chain links TRBV28 to TRBJ2-1, with 9 bases aligning to TRBD2. With V trimmed by 7 bases and J by 4 bases, 5 bases remained unmatched. There are 14 residues in the CDR3. The germline gives CDR1 MDHEN, CDR2 SYDVKM. Here the CDR3 reads CASTERGVYNEQFF. In DNA, the CDR3 is TGTGCCAGCACGGAGCGGGGGGTTTACAATGAGCAGTTCTTC.

In this sample, this clonotype turned up a few times. The V gene is TRBV6-2 or TRBV6-3, the J gene TRBJ2-5; D possibly corresponds to TRBD2 (7 bases). The germline CDR1 and CDR2 sequences are MNHEY and SVGEGT. There are 15 residues in the CDR3. Trimming shortened V by 8 bases and J by 4 bases, and 20 bases separated the two germline ends. The CDR3 region is CASLRGRGSRETQYF. CDR3 bases: TGTGCCAGCCTCCGGGGGAGGGGGTCTCGAGAGACCCAGTACTTC.

This clonotype was counted only a few times. The rearrangement joins TRBV3-1 to TRBJ1-1, with D perhaps TRBD1 (5 bases). The germline V and J ends were trimmed by 0 bases and 6 bases, with 11 bases remaining between them. The CDR3 runs 14 residues. Germline V CDR1 and CDR2: LGHDT, YNNKEL (reference sequence). CDR3 bases: TGTGCCAGCAGCCAAGATGAGAGGGGACCTGAAGCTTTCTTT. Its translation is CASSQDERGPEAFF.

For this clonotype: Being one base from a much bigger clone, this may be a read error. This chain connects TRBV7-6 to TRBJ2-3; TRBD2 might be the D (6 bases). CDR1 SGHVS and CDR2 FNYEAQ come from the germline V gene. The CDR3 spans 14 residues. CDR3 bases: TGTGCCAACAGCTTCGGCGGGGAGGCAGATACGCAGTATTTT. This codes for CANSFGGEADTQYF.

This rearrangement joins TRBV27 to TRBJ1-2; 9 positions agree with TRBD1. The germline V gene encodes CDR1 MNHEY and CDR2 SMNVEV (reference sequence). V shed 5 bases and J 4 bases; nucleotides not matched to a gene: 5. This CDR3 contains 14 residues. The CDR3 region is CASSTGGATYGYTF. Here the CDR3 DNA reads TGTGCCAGCAGTACAGGGGGCGCAACCTATGGCTACACCTTC.

For this clonotype: Mismatch with germline at one junction end may stem from a read error. The genes are TRBV7-3 and TRBJ2-1, with 8 bases matching TRBD2. Looked up from germline, CDR1 is SGHTA and CDR2 is FQGTGA. The CDR3 length is 15 residues. The CDR3 coding sequence is TGTGTCAGCAGCTTAACGGGGGGGACTACCAATGAGCAGTTCTTC. Amino acid sequence: CVSSLTGGTTNEQFF.

This clonotype has a count of ten or more. This sequence joins TRBV7-9 and TRBJ2-5; 8 bases agree with TRBD1. J lost 7 bases, V lost 3 bases, and 7 bases had no gene match. CDR3 size: 14 residues. From germline, CDR1 is SEHNR and CDR2 FQNEAQ (reference sequence). The CDR3 DNA follows: TGTGCCAGCAGCTTCGAGGGACAGGACGGGACCCAGTACTTC. Its translation is CASSFEGQDGTQYF.

There are a few counts of this clonotype. The chain links TRBV28 to TRBJ1-4, with TRBD1 matching 12 bases. CDR1 is MDHEN, CDR2 SYDVKM, per germline. The CDR3 runs 16 residues. The junction had 4 bases not matched to a gene; V was cut back by 3 bases and J by 5 bases. CDR3 loop: CASSLTGTGGNEKLFF. Here the CDR3 DNA reads TGTGCCAGCAGTTTGACAGGGACAGGGGGCAATGAAAAACTGTTTTTT.

In its sample, this clonotype was seen a few times. The chain has TRBV19 and TRBJ1-1; D unresolved. CDR1 and CDR2 (germline): LNHDA, SQIVND (reference sequence). Trimming shortened V by 2 bases and J by 5 bases, and 15 bases separated the two germline ends. This CDR3 is built from 15 residues. CDR3 loop: CASSINMGLGTEAFF. CDR3 DNA: TGTGCCAGTAGTATAAACATGGGTTTGGGGACTGAAGCTTTCTTT.

This clonotype was observed many times. The V and J genes are TRBV7-2 and TRBJ1-2; D is undetermined. With 2 bases removed from V and 1 base from J, the gap between germline ends came to 5 bases. CDR1 and CDR2 from the germline V gene are SGHTA and FQGNSA. CDR3 size: 13 residues. In DNA form, the CDR3 reads TGTGCCAGCAGCTTAAACCGTAACTATGGCTACACCTTC. It encodes CASSLNRNYGYTF.

As for this clonotype: A much larger clone differs by one base, so this may be a read error. The chain carries TRBV7-6 and TRBJ1-1, with 7 bases lining up with TRBD1. The germline gives CDR1 SGHVS, CDR2 FNYEAQ. The CDR3 runs 15 residues. The CDR3 is CVSSTKQGMNTEAFF. The DNA for the CDR3 is TGTGTCAGCAGCACTAAACAGGGGATGAACACTGAAGCTTTCTTT.

The gene calls are TRBV12-3 or TRBV12-4 and TRBJ2-7; D remains ambiguous. The length of the CDR3 is 14 residues. V was clipped by 8 bases and J by 0 bases, with 14 bases between them. For the CDR3, the DNA is TGTGCCAGCGGATCCCCGACCCACTCCTACGAGCAGTACTTC. Encoded protein: CASGSPTHSYEQYF.

The V call is TRBV29-1, the J call TRBJ1-2, with D possibly being TRBD1 (6 bases). The CDR3 spans 12 residues. From germline, CDR1 is SQVTM and CDR2 ANQGSEA. V lost 6 bases, J lost 8 bases, and 16 bases lay in between. The CDR3 loop reads CSVDTGIGGYTF. DNA for the CDR3: TGCAGCGTGGATACAGGGATCGGAGGCTACACCTTC. The full variable domain, in which reference TRBV29-1 and TRBJ1-2 provide the parts outside the CDR3, is SAVISQKPSRDICQRGTSLTIQCQVDSQVTMMFWYRQQPGQSLTLIATANQGSEATYESGFVIDKFPISRPNLTFSTLTVSNMSPEDSSIYLCSVDTGIGGYTFGSGTRLTVV.

With respect to this clonotype: The junction and the germline gene differ at one end; a read error may be behind it. The V gene is TRBV14, the J gene TRBJ2-3; 8 nucleotides agree with TRBD2. Germline assignment: CDR1 SGHDN and CDR2 FVKESK. The CDR3 has 16 amino acids. CDR3 DNA sequence: TGTTCCAGCAGCCAAGATACGGGGGGGCCGTCAGATACGCAGTATTTT. Encoded protein: CSSSQDTGGPSDTQYF.

The chain uses TRBV7-6 and TRBJ1-2; no firm D call. CDR3 length equals 15 residues. Looked up from germline, CDR1 is SGHVS and CDR2 is FNYEAQ. V lost 3 bases and J lost 2, with 13 bases in between. The CDR3 DNA reads TGTGCCAGCAGCTTGTTCACAACCTCCAACTATGGCTACACCTTC. Protein product: CASSLFTTSNYGYTF.

V gene TRBV28 combines with J gene TRBJ1-5, with D unclear. Germline V CDR1 and CDR2: MDHEN, SYDVKM. V was clipped by 4 bases and J by 0 bases, with 10 bases between them. The CDR3 length is 15 residues. This CDR3 is CASSSDGYSNQPQHF. In nucleotides, the CDR3 is TGTGCCAGCAGTTCGGACGGCTATAGCAATCAGCCCCAGCATTTT.

Ten or more counts support this clonotype. The chain links TRBV7-8 to TRBJ2-1, with 12 bases identical to TRBD2. Germline V gene data show CDR1 as SGHVS and CDR2 as FQNEAQ. The J segment lost 4 bases and the V segment lost 8 bases, leaving 15 bases of the junction unmatched. The length of the CDR3 is 18 residues. CDR3: CASRRLTWTSGVYNEQFF. The CDR3 DNA reads TGTGCCAGCCGCCGGCTGACGTGGACTAGCGGGGTGTACAATGAGCAGTTCTTC. The complete variable domain, with remaining parts taken from reference TRBV7-8 and TRBJ2-1, reads GAGVSQSPRYKVAKRGQDVALRCDPISGHVSLFWYQQALGQGPEFLTYFQNEAQLDKSGLPSDRFFAERPEGSVSTLKIQRTQQEDSAVYLCASRRLTWTSGVYNEQFFGPGTRLTVL.

This clonotype was observed a handful of times. The V and J genes are TRBV6-6 and TRBJ2-7, with TRBD1 identical over 7 bases. Trimming at V came to 2 bases and at J to 7 bases, leaving 11 bases not matched to a gene. Germline V gives CDR1 MNHNY, CDR2 SVGAGI (reference sequence). The CDR3 runs 15 residues. This chain's CDR3 is CASSYEGQAFFEQYV. CDR3 coding DNA: TGTGCCAGCAGTTACGAAGGACAGGCCTTTTTTGAGCAGTACGTC.